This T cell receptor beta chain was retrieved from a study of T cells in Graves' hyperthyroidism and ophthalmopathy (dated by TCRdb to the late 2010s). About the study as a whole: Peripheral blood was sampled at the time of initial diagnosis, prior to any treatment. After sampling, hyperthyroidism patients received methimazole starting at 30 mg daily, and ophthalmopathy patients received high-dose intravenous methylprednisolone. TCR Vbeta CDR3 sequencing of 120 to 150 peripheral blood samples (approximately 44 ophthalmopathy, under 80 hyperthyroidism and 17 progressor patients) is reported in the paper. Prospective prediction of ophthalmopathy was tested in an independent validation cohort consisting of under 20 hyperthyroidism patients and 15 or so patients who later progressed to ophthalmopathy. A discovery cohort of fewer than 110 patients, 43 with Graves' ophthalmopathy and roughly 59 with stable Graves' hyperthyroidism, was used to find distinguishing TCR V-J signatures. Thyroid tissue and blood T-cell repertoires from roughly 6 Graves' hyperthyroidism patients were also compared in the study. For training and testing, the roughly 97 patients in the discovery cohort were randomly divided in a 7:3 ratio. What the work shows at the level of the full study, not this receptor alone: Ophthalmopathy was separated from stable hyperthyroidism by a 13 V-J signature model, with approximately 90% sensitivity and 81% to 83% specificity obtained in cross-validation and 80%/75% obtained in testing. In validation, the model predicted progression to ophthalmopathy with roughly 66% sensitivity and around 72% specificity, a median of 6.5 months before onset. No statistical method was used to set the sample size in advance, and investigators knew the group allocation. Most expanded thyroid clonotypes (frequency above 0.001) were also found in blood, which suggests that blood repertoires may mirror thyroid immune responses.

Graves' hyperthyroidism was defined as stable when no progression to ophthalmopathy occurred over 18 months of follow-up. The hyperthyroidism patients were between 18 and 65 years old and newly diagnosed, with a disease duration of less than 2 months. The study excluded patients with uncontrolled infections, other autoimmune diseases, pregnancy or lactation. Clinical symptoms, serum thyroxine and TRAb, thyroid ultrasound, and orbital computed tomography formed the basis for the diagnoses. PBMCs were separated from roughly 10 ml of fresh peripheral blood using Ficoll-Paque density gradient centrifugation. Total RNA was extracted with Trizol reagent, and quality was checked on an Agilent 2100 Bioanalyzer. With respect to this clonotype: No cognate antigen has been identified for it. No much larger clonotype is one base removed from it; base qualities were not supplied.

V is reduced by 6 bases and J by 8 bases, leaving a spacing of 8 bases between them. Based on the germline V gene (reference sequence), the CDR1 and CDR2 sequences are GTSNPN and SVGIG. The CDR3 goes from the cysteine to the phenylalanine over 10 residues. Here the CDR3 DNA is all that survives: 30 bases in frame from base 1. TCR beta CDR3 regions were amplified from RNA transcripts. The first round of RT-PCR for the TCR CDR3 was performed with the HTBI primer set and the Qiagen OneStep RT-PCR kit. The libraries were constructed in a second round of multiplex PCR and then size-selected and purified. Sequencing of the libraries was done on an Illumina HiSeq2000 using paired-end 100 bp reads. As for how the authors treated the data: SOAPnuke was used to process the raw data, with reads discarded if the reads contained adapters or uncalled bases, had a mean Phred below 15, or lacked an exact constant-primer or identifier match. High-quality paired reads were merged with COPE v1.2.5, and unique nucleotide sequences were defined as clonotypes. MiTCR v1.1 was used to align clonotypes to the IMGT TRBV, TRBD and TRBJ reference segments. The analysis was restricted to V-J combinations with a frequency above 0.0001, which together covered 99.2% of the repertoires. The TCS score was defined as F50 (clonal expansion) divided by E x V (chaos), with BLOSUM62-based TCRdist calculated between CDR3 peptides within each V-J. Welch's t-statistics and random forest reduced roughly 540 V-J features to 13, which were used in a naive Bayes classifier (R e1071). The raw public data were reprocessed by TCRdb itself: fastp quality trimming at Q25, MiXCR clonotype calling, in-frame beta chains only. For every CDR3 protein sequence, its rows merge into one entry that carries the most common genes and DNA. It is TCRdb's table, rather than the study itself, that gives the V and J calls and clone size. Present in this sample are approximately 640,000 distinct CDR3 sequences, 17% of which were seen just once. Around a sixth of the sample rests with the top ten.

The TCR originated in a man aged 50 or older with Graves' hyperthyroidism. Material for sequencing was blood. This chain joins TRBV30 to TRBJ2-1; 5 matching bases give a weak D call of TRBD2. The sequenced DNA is TGTGCCTGTGGAGGCCATGAGCAGTTCTTC. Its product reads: CACGGHEQFF. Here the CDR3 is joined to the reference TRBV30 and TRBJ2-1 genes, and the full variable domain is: SQTIHQWPATLVQPVGSPLSLECTVEGTSNPNLYWYRQAAGRGLQLLFYSVGIGQISSEVPQNLSASRPQDRQFILSSKKLLLSDSGFYLCACGGHEQFFGPGTRLTVL.